A selection of T cell receptor beta chains follows, all from one sample in a study of post-analysis software for immune sequencing data. TCRdb called the PCR reads again in MiXCR, with one record for every CDR3 protein. The repertoire holds about 540,000 distinct CDR3 sequences, around 31% seen once, with about 5.6% in the top ten. Source material: blood. Receptors were obtained from a girl aged 2-17 years with multiple sclerosis. CDR3s include the opening cysteine and the closing phenylalanine or tryptophan.

J	V	CDR3
TRBJ1-6	TRBV9	CASSRTGSNSPLHF
TRBJ2-1	TRBV20-1	CSASLLADSLSSYNEQFF
TRBJ2-6	TRBV6-5	CASSYGESGANVLTF
TRBJ1-1	TRBV5-1	CASSNDYGGALEAFF
TRBJ2-3	TRBV4-1	CASSQHREVPDTQYF
TRBJ2-1	TRBV6-2/TRBV6-3	CASSQHTEQFF
TRBJ2-2	TRBV5-4	CASSGSGGRTGELFF
TRBJ2-5	TRBV3-1	CASSQDPTAQETQYF
TRBJ2-1	TRBV20-1	CSARSASGGSTTGEQFF
TRBJ1-2	TRBV20-1	CSASFDWAWGYTF
TRBJ1-2	TRBV4-2	CASSQVRVSYGYTF
TRBJ2-3	TRBV3-1	CASSQRESPGTQYF
TRBJ1-2	TRBV20-1	CSARDTSRQDGYTF
TRBJ2-1	TRBV29-1	CSVEWVNEQFF
TRBJ2-1	TRBV6-1	CASSAPMGLAGGPYNEQFF
TRBJ2-7	TRBV12-3/TRBV12-4	CASSPDRYGQYF
TRBJ2-3	TRBV3-1	CASSQDGYPADTQYF
TRBJ2-5	TRBV20-1	CSAGTSGDRETQYF
TRBJ2-5	TRBV5-1	CASSFQASHSGETQYF
TRBJ2-5	TRBV12-3/TRBV12-4	CASSTRGGVETQYF
TRBJ2-7	TRBV14	CASSRGRDSYEQYF
TRBJ2-6	TRBV12-3/TRBV12-4	CASSNFSGANVLTF
TRBJ1-5	TRBV20-1	CSATPGGRGQPQHF
TRBJ1-2	TRBV5-1	CASSLDGDRVYGYTF
TRBJ1-2	TRBV25-1	CASSDVTEGNGYTF
TRBJ1-4	TRBV6-1	CASSDRQQGAGNEKLFF
TRBJ1-6	TRBV4-1	CASSRAQQGSNSPLHF
TRBJ1-2	TRBV5-1	CASSLGRGNQGLGYTF
TRBJ2-2	TRBV4-1	CASSHGTLNTGELFF
TRBJ2-1	TRBV29-1	CSVEGQNEQFF
TRBJ2-3	TRBV4-1	CASSQDRNGGASTDTQYF
TRBJ2-7	TRBV2	CASSAGQEHYEQYF
TRBJ2-3	TRBV7-9	CASSYGQGPDTQYF
TRBJ2-7	TRBV24-1	CATTIRGYEQYF
TRBJ2-2	TRBV29-1	CSIGMGGELFF
TRBJ2-3	TRBV3-1	CASSPSGAIRTDTQYF
TRBJ2-5	TRBV20-1	CSARDLGSEMVTQYF
TRBJ2-1	TRBV2	CASSPKLVGSYNEQFF
TRBJ1-1	TRBV5-6	CANSFPIGPEAFF
TRBJ2-1	TRBV12-3/TRBV12-4	CASSFRAGNSYNEQFF
TRBJ2-3	TRBV12-3/TRBV12-4	CASSPQVTDTQYF
TRBJ2-7	TRBV29-1	CSVGPRGGYEQYF
.	TRBV20-1	CSAISNSGGVETQYF
TRBJ2-5	TRBV5-6	CASSSGQGPYF
TRBJ1-5	TRBV5-5	CASSLLVGQNSHQPQHF
.	TRBV20-1	CSASNRDAVVTQYF